This T cell receptor (beta chain) was profiled in a study of blood T cell repertoires in COVID-19. Study-wide context: Spain, Italy and the United States supplied samples that represented acute and convalescent COVID-19.

The germline gives CDR1 WSHSY, CDR2 SAAADI. V lost 4 bases, J lost 7 bases, and 3 bases stayed unmatched. CDR3 length equals 14 residues. Profiled with immunoSEQ multiplex PCR; TCRdb holds only in-frame clones, not every one. Here the sample spans fewer than 35,000 clones, about 91% being singletons. The TCR originated in a man older than 75 with acute or convalescent COVID-19. This rearrangement joins TRBV10-2 to TRBJ2-5, with 13 nucleotides matching TRBD2. Material: peripheral blood. The CDR3 region has the DNA TGCGCCAGCAGTGGGACTAGCGGGAGAACGACCCAGTACTTC. Translated: CASSGTSGRTTQYF.